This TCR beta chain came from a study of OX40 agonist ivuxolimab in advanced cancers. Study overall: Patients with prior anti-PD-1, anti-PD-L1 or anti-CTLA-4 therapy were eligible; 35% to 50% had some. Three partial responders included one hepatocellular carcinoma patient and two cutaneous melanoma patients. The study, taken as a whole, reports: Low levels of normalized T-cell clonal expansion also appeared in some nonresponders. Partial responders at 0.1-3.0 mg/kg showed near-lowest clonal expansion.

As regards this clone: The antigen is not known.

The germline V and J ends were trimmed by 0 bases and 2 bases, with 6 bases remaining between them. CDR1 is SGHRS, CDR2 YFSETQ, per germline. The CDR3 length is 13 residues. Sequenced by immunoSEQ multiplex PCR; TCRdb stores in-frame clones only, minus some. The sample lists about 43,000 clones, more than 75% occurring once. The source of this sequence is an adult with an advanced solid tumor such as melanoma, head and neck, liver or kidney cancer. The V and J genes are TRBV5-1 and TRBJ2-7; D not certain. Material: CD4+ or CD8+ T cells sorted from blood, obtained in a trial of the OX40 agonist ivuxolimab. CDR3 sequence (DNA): TGCGCCAGCAGCTTGGAGGCAGCCTACGAGCAGTACTTC. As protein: CASSLEAAYEQYF.